The 3 T cell receptor beta chains below all came from one sample that was sequenced in a study of CD8 T cells in Susac syndrome (dated by TCRdb to the late 2010s). The library came from the immunoSEQ multiplex PCR assay. RNA was extracted using the RNeasy kit, and roughly 0.45 to 1 microgram was reverse transcribed with random hexamers. Clones were called with MiXCR by TCRdb after fastp trimmed the public reads at Q25, and only in-frame beta chains were retained. Each entry is one CDR3 protein sequence, shown with its most common DNA and genes. The sample table holds 250,000 to 300,000 distinct CDR3 sequences, of which 85% were seen once. Jointly, the top ten make up 0.095% to 0.14% of the sample. Specimen: CD8+ T cells from PBMCs. These receptor sequences come from a human donor with multiple sclerosis.

The V gene is TRBV27, the J gene TRBJ1-2, with D possibly matching TRBD1 (6 bases). V was trimmed by 6 bases and J by 4 bases, leaving 21 bases between them. Looked up from germline, CDR1 is MNHEY and CDR2 is SMNVEV (reference sequence). CDR3 length: 16 residues. The CDR3 reads CASSPISDSDIYGYTF. CDR3 in DNA: TGTGCCAGCAGCCCTATATCGGACAGTGATATCTATGGCTACACCTTC.

This rearrangement joins TRBV6-5 to TRBJ2-1, with 8 nucleotides matching TRBD1. The V segment lost 4 bases and the J segment 4 bases; nucleotides outside the gene matches: 6. Germline CDR1 is MNHEY and CDR2 is SVGAGI. There are 15 residues in the CDR3. The chain's CDR3 is CASSLDRALYNEQFF. CDR3 sequence (DNA): TGTGCCAGCAGTTTGGACAGGGCCCTTTACAATGAGCAGTTCTTC.

The genes are TRBV19 and TRBJ2-1; either TRBD1 or TRBD2 may supply D (6 bases each). The CDR3 loop spans 14 amino acids. Germline V lookup: CDR1 LNHDA, CDR2 SQIVND (reference sequence). Between the trimmed V and J ends, which lost 3 bases and 8 bases, there was a span of 14 bases. The CDR3 bases are TGTGCCAGTAGTATTGCCGCCGGGGGCGATGAGCAGTTCTTC. This encodes CASSIAAGGDEQFF.